The clone carrying this T cell receptor beta chain was recorded many times. Its antigen is undetermined. These data are taken from a study of T-cell reconstitution after alpha-beta-depleted transplantation in children. Study outcomes and limitations: A year post-transplant, T-cell counts and diversity derived mostly from newly produced T cells. Several hundred rapidly expanded clones from non-depleted graft cells reportedly supplied alpha-beta T cells about two months post-transplant.

Construction of the TCRbeta library involved unique molecular identifiers. TCRdb itself ran the PCR reads through MiXCR, one entry per CDR3 protein. The sample consists of 200,000 to 250,000 distinct CDR3 sequences, under 9.5% of them appearing once. CDR3 length equals 15 residues. The germline V gene has CDR1 SGHTA and CDR2 FQGTGA. V shed 8 bases and J 2 bases; nucleotides not matched to a gene: 11. The chain recombines TRBV7-3 with TRBJ2-5, with TRBD2 identical over 7 bases. Sequenced material: PBMCs, mostly from graft donor cells, taken 180 days after TCRalphabeta/CD19-depleted stem cell transplant. The receptor was isolated from a male patient under 18 who had a stem cell transplant for acute lymphoblastic leukemia, so the T cells may come from the graft donor. The DNA for the CDR3 is TGTGCCAGCGGGCCTAGCGGAGGTTGGCAAGAGACCCAGTACTTC. This translates into CASGPSGGWQETQYF.